What follows are 6 T cell receptor beta chains derived from one specimen sequenced in a study of regulatory T cells in long-lasting Graves disease. Time point denoted: persistent/refractory GD, antithyroid drugs over 5 years with positive TRAb. The TCR library was made from RNA that had been extracted from PBMCs in TRIzol. Arm-PCR of CDR3 regions and iRepertoire HTBI primers were used to build TCR beta libraries. TCRdb reprocessed the multiplex PCR reads via MiXCR and lists one record per CDR3 protein. The data show hundreds of thousands of distinct CDR3 sequences, with roughly 20% seen just once and under 9% held by the top ten. Here the sequenced sample was peripheral blood mononuclear cells (PBMCs), taken when the disease was refractory, from a patient treated with antithyroid drugs. The origin of the receptors is a female donor with Graves disease.

In regard to this clonotype: A read error is possible here, since a much larger clone lies one base away. The chain is built from TRBV6-2 or TRBV6-3 and TRBJ2-7, with D perhaps matching TRBD2 (6 bases). V lost 5 bases, J lost 2 bases, and 16 bases lay in between. Germline assignment: CDR1 MNHEY and CDR2 SVGEGT. There are 15 residues in the CDR3. CDR3 amino acids: CASSGSGGTPYEQYF. In DNA, the CDR3 is TGTGCCAGCAGTGGGTCTGGCGGGACGCCCTACGAGCAGTACTTC.

This clonotype was seen repeatedly, ten times or more. The J gene is TRBJ1-3, the V gene TRBV28; 8 bases agree with TRBD1. Germline CDR1 MDHEN, CDR2 SYDVKM. Unmatched junction bases numbered 0, after V lost 2 bases and J lost 0 bases. The CDR3 length is 15 residues. This CDR3 reads CASSLTGGSGNTIYF. CDR3 sequence (DNA): TGTGCCAGCAGTTTAACAGGGGGCTCTGGAAACACCATATATTTT.

This clonotype was seen at least ten times. The chain has TRBV28 and TRBJ1-4; D possibly corresponds to TRBD1 (5 bases). V lost 1 base and J 7 bases, leaving 10 bases between the germline ends. The CDR3 loop spans 14 amino acids. Germline V gives CDR1 MDHEN, CDR2 SYDVKM. CDR3 DNA: TGTGCCAGCAGTTTATTTCTGGGGGGTGAAAAACTGTTTTTT. This sequence encodes CASSLFLGGEKLFF.

The V and J genes are TRBV5-6 and TRBJ1-2, with TRBD1 matching over 7 bases. Per germline, CDR1 SGHDT and CDR2 YYEEEE. V was clipped by 5 bases and J by 3 bases; unmatched bases: 7. The CDR3 consists of 14 residues. In nucleotides, the CDR3 is TGTGCCAGCAGTTTCAGGGACAGTTACTATGGCTACACCTTC. This sequence encodes CASSFRDSYYGYTF.

This clonotype has ten or more counts. This sequence joins TRBV28 and TRBJ1-5; D is unclear. The CDR3 spans 14 residues. The germline V gene encodes CDR1 MDHEN and CDR2 SYDVKM. Trimming took 3 bases from V and 6 from J, leaving 12 bases between them. The CDR3 DNA is TGTGCCAGCAGTTTGGCAAGCCGGGTTCAGCCCCAGCATTTT. This gives the protein CASSLASRVQPQHF.

The genes are TRBV5-1 and TRBJ1-2, with D possibly being TRBD1 (5 bases). This CDR3 spans 17 amino acids. V lost 5 bases to trimming and J lost 4 bases, with 24 bases between them. CDR1 is SGHRS, CDR2 YFSETQ, per germline. CDR3 sequence: CASRLGEVYDIGYGYTF. The CDR3 DNA sequence: TGCGCCAGCAGGCTAGGGGAAGTCTACGACATAGGCTATGGCTACACCTTC.